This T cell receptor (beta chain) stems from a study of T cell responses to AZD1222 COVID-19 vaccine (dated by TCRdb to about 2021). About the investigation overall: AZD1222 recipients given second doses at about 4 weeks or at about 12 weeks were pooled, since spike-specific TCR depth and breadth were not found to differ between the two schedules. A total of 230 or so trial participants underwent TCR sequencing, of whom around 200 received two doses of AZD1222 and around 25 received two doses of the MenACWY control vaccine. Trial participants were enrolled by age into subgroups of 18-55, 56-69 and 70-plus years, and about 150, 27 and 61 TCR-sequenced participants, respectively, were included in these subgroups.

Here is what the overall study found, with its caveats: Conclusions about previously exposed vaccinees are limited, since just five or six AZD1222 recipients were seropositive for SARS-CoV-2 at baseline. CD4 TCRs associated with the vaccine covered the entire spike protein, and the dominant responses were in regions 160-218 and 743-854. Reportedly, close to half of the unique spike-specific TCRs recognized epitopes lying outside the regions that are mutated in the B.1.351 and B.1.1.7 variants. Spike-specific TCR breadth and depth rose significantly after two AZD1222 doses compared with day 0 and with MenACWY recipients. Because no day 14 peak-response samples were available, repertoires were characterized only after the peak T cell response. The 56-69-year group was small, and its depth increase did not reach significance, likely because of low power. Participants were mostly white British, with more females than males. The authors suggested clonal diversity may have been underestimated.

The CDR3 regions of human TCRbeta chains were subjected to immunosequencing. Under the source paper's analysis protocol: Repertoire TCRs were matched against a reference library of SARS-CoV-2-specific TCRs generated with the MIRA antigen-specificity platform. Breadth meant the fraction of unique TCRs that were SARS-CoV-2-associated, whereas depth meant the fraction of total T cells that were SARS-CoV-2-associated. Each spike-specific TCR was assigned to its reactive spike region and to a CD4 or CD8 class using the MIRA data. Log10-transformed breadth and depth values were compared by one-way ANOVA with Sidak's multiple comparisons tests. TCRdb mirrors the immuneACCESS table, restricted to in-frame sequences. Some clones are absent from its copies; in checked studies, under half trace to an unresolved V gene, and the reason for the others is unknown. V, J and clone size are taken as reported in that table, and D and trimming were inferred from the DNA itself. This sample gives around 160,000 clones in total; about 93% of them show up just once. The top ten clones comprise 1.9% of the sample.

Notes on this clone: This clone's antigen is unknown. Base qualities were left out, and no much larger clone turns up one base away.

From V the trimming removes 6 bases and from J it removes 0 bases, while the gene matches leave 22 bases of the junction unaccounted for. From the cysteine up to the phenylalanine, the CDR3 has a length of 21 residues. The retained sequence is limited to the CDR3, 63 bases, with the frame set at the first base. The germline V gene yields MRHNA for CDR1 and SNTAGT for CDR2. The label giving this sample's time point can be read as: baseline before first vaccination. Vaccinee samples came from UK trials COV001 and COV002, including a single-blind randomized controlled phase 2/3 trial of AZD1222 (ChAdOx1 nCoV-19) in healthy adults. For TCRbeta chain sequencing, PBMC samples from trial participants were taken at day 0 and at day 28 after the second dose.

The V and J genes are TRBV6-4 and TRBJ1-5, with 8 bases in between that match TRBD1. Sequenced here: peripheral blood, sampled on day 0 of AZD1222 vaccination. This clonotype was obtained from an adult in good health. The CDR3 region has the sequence CASRDGTGIFPSRRSNQPQHF. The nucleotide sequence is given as TGTGCCAGCAGGGACGGGACAGGAATCTTTCCGTCTCGGCGTAGCAATCAGCCCCAGCATTTT.